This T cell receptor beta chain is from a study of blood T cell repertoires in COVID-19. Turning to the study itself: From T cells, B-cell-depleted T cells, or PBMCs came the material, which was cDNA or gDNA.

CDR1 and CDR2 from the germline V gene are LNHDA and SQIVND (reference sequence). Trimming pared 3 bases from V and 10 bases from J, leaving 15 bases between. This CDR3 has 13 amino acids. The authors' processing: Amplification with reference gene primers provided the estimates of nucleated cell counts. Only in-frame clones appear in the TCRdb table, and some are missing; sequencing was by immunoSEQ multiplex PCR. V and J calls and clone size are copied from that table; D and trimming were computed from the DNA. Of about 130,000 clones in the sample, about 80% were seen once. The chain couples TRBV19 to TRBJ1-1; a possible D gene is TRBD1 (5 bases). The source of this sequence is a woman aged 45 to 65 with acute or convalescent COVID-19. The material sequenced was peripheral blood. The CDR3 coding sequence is TGTGCCAGTAGTATCAATATAGGGGCCACAGCTTTCTTT. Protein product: CASSINIGATAFF.